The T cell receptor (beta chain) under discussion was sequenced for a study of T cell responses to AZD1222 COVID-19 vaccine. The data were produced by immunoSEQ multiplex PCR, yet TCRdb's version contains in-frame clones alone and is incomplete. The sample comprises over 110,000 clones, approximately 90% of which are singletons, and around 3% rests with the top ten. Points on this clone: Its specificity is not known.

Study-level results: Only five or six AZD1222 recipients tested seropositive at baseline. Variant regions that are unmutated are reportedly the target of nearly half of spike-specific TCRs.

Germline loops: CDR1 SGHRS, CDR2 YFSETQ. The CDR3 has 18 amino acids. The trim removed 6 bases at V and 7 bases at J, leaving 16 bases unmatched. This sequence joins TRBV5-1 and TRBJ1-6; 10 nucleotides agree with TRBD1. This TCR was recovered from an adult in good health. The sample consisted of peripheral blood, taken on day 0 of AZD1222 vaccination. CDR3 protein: CASTPDPGGQGKNSPLHF. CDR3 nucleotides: TGCGCCAGCACTCCAGACCCCGGGGGACAGGGGAAAAATTCACCCCTCCACTTT.